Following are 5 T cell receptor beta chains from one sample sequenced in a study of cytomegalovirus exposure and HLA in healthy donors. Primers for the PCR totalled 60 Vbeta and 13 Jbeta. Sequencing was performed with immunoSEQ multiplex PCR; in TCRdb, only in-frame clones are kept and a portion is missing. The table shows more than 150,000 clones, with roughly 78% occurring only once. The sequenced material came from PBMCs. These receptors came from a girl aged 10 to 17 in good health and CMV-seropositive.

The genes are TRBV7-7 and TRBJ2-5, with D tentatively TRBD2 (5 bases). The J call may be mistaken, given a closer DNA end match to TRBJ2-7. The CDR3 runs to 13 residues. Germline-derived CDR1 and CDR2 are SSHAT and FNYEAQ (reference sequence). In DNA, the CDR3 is TGTGCCAGCAGCCGTGGACTCAGCTACGAGCAGTACTTC. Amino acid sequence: CASSRGLSYEQYF.

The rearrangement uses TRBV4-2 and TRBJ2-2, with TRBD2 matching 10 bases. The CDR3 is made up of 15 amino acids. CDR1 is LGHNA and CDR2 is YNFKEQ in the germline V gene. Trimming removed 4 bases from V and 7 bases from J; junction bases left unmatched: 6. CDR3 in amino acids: CASSLPRTSGGELFF. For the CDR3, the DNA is TGTGCCAGCAGCCTTCCCCGGACTAGCGGCGGGGAGCTGTTTTTT.

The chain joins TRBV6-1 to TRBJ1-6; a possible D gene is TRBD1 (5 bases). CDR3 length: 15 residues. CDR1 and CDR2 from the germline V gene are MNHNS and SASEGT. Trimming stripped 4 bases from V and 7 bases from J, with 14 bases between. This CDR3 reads CASSGGTNGNSPLHF. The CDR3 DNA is TGTGCCAGCAGTGGCGGGACCAACGGGAATTCACCCCTCCACTTT.

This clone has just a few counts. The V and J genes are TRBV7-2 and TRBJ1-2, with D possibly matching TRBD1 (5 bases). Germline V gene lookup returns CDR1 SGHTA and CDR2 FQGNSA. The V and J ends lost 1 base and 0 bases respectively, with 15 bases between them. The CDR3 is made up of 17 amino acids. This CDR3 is CASSLVGPGKTNYGYTF. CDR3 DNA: TGTGCCAGCAGCTTAGTGGGTCCAGGGAAAACTAACTATGGCTACACCTTC. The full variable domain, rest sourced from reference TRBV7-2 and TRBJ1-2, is GAGVSQSPSNKVTEKGKDVELRCDPISGHTALYWYRQSLGQGLEFLIYFQGNSAPDKSGLPSDRFSAERTGGSVSTLTIQRTQQEDSAVYLCASSLVGPGKTNYGYTFGSGTRLTVV.

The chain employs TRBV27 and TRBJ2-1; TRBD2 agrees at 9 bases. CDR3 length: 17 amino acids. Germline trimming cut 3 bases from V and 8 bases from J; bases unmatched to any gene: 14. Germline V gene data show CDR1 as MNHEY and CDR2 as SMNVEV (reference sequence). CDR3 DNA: TGTGCCAGCAGTTTTCAACCGGGACTAGCTTCAGCCGATGAGCAGTTCTTC. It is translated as CASSFQPGLASADEQFF.